The text below deals with one TCR beta chain. This entry is derived from a study of patients and donors after allogeneic stem cell transplantation. Germline CDR1 and CDR2: SGHRS and YFSETQ. Trimming left V 0 bases short and J 0 bases short, with 10 bases between. The CDR3 runs to 16 residues. TCRdb fed the RT-PCR reads into MiXCR, producing one record per CDR3 protein. The table shows some 90,000 distinct CDR3 sequences, with around 48% occurring only once. This clonotype was obtained from a human donor who was either an allogeneic HSCT recipient or a stem cell or donor lymphocyte infusion donor (not recorded which). It is not recorded whose cells these are; they may come from a transplant donor. V usage is TRBV5-1 and J usage is TRBJ1-3, with D uncertain. Sequenced input: blood, either unsorted or a sorted T cell fraction (not recorded which). The CDR3, as DNA: TGCGCCAGCAGCTTGGAAGGGCCTTCCTCTGGAAACACCATATATTTT. This gives the protein CASSLEGPSSGNTIYF.